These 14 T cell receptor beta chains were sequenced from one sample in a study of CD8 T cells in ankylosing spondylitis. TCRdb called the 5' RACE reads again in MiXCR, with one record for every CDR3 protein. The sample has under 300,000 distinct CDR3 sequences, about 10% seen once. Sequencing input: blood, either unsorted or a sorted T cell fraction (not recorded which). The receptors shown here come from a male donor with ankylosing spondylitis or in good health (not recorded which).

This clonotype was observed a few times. CDR3 in DNA: TGTGCCAGCACCAGAGCGGGGGAGTTCACAGATACGCAGTATTTT. Its translation: CASTRAGEFTDTQYF. The chain joins TRBV7-6 to TRBJ2-3; 8 bases are a match to TRBD2. This CDR3 is 15 amino acids long. CDR1 SGHVS and CDR2 FNYEAQ come from the germline V gene. V gave up 7 bases and J gave up 2 bases; unmatched junction bases: 8.

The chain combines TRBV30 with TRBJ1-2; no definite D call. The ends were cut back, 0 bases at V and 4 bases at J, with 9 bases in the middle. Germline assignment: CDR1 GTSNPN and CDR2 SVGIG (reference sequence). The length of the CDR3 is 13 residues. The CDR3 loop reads CAWSVIKGYGYTF. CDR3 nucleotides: TGTGCCTGGAGTGTAATAAAGGGCTATGGCTACACCTTC.

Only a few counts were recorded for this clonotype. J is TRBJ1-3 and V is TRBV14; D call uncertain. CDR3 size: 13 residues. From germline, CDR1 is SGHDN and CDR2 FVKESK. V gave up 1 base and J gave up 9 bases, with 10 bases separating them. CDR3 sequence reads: CASSQAGGATIYF. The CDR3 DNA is TGTGCCAGCAGCCAAGCAGGAGGCGCCACCATATATTTT. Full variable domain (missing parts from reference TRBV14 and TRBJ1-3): EAGVTQFPSHSVIEKGQTVTLRCDPISGHDNLYWYRRVMGKEIKFLLHFVKESKQDESGMPNNRFLAERTGGTYSTLKVQPAELEDSGVYFCASSQAGGATIYFGEGSWLTVV.

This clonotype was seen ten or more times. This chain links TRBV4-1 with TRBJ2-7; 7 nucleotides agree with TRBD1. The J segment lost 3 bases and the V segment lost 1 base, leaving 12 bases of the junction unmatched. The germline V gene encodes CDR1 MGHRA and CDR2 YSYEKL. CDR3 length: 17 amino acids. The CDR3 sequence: CASSQGRSGGSYYEQYF. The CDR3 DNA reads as TGCGCCAGCAGCCAAGGCCGTTCAGGGGGATCTTACTACGAGCAGTACTTC.

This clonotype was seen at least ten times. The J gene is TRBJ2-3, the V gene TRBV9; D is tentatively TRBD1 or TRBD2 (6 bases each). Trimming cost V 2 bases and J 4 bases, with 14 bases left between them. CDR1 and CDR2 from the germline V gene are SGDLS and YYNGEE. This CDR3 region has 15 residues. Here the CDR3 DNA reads TGTGCCAGCAGCGTGGGGGGCCTGAGTTCAGATACGCAGTATTTT. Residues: CASSVGGLSSDTQYF.

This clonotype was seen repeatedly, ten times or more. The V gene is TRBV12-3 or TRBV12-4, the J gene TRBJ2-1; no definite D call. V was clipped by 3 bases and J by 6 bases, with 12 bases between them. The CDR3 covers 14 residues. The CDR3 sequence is CASSFRLESNEQFF. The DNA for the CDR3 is TGTGCCAGCAGTTTTAGATTAGAATCCAATGAGCAGTTCTTC.

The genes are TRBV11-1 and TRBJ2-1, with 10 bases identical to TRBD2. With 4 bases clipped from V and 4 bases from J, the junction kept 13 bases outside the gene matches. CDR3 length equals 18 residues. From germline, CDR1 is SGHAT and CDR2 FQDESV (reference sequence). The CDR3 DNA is TGTGCCAGCAGCTCAACCTCAGCCGGGACTAGCGTATACAATGAGCAGTTCTTC. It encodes CASSSTSAGTSVYNEQFF.

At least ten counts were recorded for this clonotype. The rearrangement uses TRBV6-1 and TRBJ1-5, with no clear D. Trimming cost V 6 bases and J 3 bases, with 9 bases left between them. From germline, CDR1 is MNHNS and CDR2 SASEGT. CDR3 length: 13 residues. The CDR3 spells CASRFRPNQPQHF. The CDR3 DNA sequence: TGTGCCAGCAGATTCAGGCCCAATCAGCCCCAGCATTTT.

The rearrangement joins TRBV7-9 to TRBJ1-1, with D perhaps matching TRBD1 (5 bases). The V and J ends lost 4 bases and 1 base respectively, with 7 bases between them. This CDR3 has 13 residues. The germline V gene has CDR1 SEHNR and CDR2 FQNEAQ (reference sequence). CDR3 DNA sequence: TGTGCCAGCAGCTGGGGCCCGAACACTGAAGCTTTCTTT. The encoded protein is CASSWGPNTEAFF.

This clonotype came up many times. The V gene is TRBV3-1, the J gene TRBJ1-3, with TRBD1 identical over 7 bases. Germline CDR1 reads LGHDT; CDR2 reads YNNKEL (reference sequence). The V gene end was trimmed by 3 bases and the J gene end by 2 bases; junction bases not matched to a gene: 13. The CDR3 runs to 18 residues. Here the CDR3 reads CASSHATGTDFTGNTIYF. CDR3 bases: TGTGCCAGCAGCCACGCAACGGGGACAGACTTTACTGGAAACACCATATATTTT.

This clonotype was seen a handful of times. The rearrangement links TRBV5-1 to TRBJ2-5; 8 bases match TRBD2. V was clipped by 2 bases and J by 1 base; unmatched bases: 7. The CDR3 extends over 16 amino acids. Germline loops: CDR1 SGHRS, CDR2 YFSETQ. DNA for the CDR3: TGCGCCAGCAGCTTATCTGTAGCGGGGCCCCAAGAGACCCAGTACTTC. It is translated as CASSLSVAGPQETQYF.

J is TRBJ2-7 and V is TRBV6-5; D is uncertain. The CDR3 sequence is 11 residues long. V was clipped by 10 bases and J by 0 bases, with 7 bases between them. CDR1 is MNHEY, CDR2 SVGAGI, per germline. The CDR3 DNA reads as TGTGCCACCGTAAACTCCTACGAGCAGTACTTC. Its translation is CATVNSYEQYF.

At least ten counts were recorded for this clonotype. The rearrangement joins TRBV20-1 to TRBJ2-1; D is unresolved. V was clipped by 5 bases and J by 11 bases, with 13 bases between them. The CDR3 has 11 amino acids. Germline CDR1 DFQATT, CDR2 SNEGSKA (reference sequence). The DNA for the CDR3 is TGCAGTGCTTCCGGACCTAAGAAGCAGTTCTTC. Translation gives CSASGPKKQFF.

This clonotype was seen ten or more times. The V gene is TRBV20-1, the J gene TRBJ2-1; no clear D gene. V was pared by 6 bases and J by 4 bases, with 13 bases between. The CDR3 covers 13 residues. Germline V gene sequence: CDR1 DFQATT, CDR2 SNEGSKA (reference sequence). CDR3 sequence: CSAVPDSYNEQFF. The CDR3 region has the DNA TGCAGTGCCGTACCCGACTCATACAATGAGCAGTTCTTC.